The present T cell receptor (beta chain) was sequenced within a study of T cell changes during pregnancy in multiple sclerosis. Sequenced by immunoSEQ multiplex PCR; TCRdb stores in-frame clones only, minus some. The repertoire includes about 61,000 clones, 75% to 90% of them detected once, and around 0.85% sits in the top ten. Trimming took 4 bases from V and 5 from J; bases not matched to a gene: 11. This CDR3 has 16 amino acids. The V gene's germline CDR1 is MNHEY and CDR2 SVGAGI. The source was peripheral blood, collected in the first trimester of pregnancy. The chain employs TRBV6-5 and TRBJ2-3, with TRBD2 matching 8 bases. This receptor was obtained from a female donor in good health, enrolled as a control in a pregnancy study. This CDR3 is CASSSGTRFEGDTQYF. The CDR3 DNA is TGTGCCAGCAGTTCCGGGACTAGATTCGAAGGAGATACGCAGTATTTT.